The next 27 T cell receptor beta chains were all read from a single sample in a study of early T cells in non-severe SARS-CoV-2 infection. One entry per CDR3 protein, called by TCRdb with MiXCR from the 5' RACE reads. Of 86,000 or so distinct CDR3 sequences in the sample, roughly 5.7% were seen once. Sequencing was performed on whole blood. These receptors all come from an adult who was a healthcare worker with PCR-confirmed SARS-CoV-2 infection or an uninfected control (not recorded which).

This clonotype was counted ten times or more. The chain couples TRBV20-1 to TRBJ1-2; TRBD1 aligns across 9 bases. CDR3 length: 13 residues. The junction had 7 bases not matched to a gene; V was cut back by 4 bases and J by 7 bases. Germline lookup yields CDR1 DFQATT and CDR2 SNEGSKA (reference sequence). The CDR3 coding sequence is TGCAGTGCTAAGGGGACAGGGAGTTCTGGCTACACCTTC. Translated, it gives CSAKGTGSSGYTF.

The chain employs TRBV6-2 or TRBV6-3 and TRBJ1-1; perhaps TRBD1 as D (5 bases). Germline values: CDR1 MNHEY, CDR2 SVGEGT. The CDR3 sequence is 14 residues long. Trimming left V 4 bases short and J 7 bases short, with 16 bases between. DNA of the CDR3: TGTGCCAGCAGTTTCCTCGTCTCGACAGTTGAAGCTTTCTTT. It specifies CASSFLVSTVEAFF.

The sample holds many counts of this clonotype. The chain recombines TRBV14 with TRBJ2-5; D ambiguous. Germline CDR1 and CDR2: SGHDN and FVKESK. The CDR3 runs to 12 residues. Deletions cut 4 bases from V and 3 bases from J, with 6 bases between. The CDR3 DNA sequence: TGTGCCAGCAGCCGGCTCGAAGAGACCCAGTACTTC. Translation: CASSRLEETQYF.

This clonotype appeared many times. This chain connects TRBV28 to TRBJ2-2, with TRBD1 identical over 10 bases. The CDR3 spans 18 residues. Germline V lookup: CDR1 MDHEN, CDR2 SYDVKM. The V segment lost 3 bases and the J segment 4 bases; nucleotides outside the gene matches: 11. This chain's CDR3 is CASSFFGTGEIGTGELFF. The CDR3, as DNA: TGTGCCAGCAGTTTCTTCGGGACAGGGGAAATTGGCACCGGGGAGCTGTTTTTT.

Only a few counts were recorded for this clonotype. This sequence joins TRBV11-2 and TRBJ1-6, with D hard to call. V lost 1 base and J 9 bases, leaving 7 bases between the germline ends. Germline CDR1 SGHAT, CDR2 FQNNGV. The CDR3 runs to 13 residues. DNA of the CDR3: TGTGCCAGCAGCTTAGGTTGGTCTTCACCCCTCCACTTT. Protein sequence: CASSLGWSSPLHF.

Note on this clonotype: A much more abundant neighbour one base away suggests this may be a read error. The chain is built from TRBV29-1 and TRBJ2-2, with D possibly being TRBD2 (5 bases). The CDR3 consists of 13 residues. Germline V lookup: CDR1 SQVTM, CDR2 ANQGSEA. The CDR3 loop is CSVEGFDTGELLF. The CDR3 DNA follows: TGCAGCGTTGAAGGTTTTGACACCGGGGAGCTGCTTTTT.

This clonotype appeared a few times. V and J are TRBV29-1 and TRBJ2-6; D unresolved. The germline V gene encodes CDR1 SQVTM and CDR2 ANQGSEA. The CDR3 spans 13 residues. The V end lost 6 bases, the J end lost 0 bases, and 6 bases lay between the germline ends. CDR3 amino acids: CSVMISGANVLTF. DNA for the CDR3: TGCAGCGTAATGATCTCTGGGGCCAACGTCCTGACTTTC.

This clonotype has at least ten counts. The J gene is TRBJ2-1, the V gene TRBV20-1; a weak D match, TRBD2 (5 bases). Germline V gene data show CDR1 as DFQATT and CDR2 as SNEGSKA (reference sequence). V dropped 5 bases and J dropped 0 bases, with 8 bases sitting between them. The CDR3 sequence is 13 residues long. The CDR3 sequence: CSAPGSSYNEQFF. CDR3 sequence (DNA): TGCAGTGCTCCGGGGAGCTCCTACAATGAGCAGTTCTTC.

This clonotype turned up a few times. This rearrangement joins TRBV29-1 to TRBJ2-3; TRBD2 agrees at 7 bases. Germline trimming cut 4 bases from V and 0 bases from J; bases unmatched to any gene: 7. CDR3 length equals 15 residues. The germline CDR1 and CDR2 sequences are SQVTM and ANQGSEA. CDR3 protein: CSVVSSGPSTDTQYF. The CDR3 DNA sequence: TGCAGCGTTGTGAGTAGCGGGCCAAGCACAGATACGCAGTATTTT.

Only a few counts were recorded for this clonotype. The chain has TRBV24-1 and TRBJ2-3; D not certain. CDR1 and CDR2 from the germline V gene are KGHDR and SFDVKD. The CDR3 has 16 residues. V was clipped by 4 bases and J by 0 bases, with 13 bases between them. The CDR3 DNA reads as TGTGCCACCAGTGACCGAGGCAGTACTAGCACAGATACGCAGTATTTT. This encodes CATSDRGSTSTDTQYF.

In this sample, this clonotype turned up a few times. The rearrangement links TRBV19 to TRBJ2-6, with D maybe TRBD1 (6 bases). Germline values: CDR1 LNHDA, CDR2 SQIVND (reference sequence). Trimming pared 5 bases from V and 8 bases from J, leaving 10 bases between. This CDR3 comprises 13 residues. CDR3 in DNA: TGTGCCAGTAGTGTTACAGGGACCAACGTCCTGACTTTC. Translating gives CASSVTGTNVLTF.

The rearrangement joins TRBV7-2 to TRBJ2-1, with 7 bases aligning to TRBD2. This CDR3 region has 17 residues. The germline V gene has CDR1 SGHTA and CDR2 FQGNSA. V trimming: 4 bases; J trimming: 0 bases; junction bases outside the gene matches: 9. The CDR3 reads CASSYALVAGSYNEQFF. The CDR3 nucleotides are TGTGCCAGCAGCTACGCGCTGGTAGCGGGCTCCTACAATGAGCAGTTCTTC.

In this sample, this clonotype turned up a few times. The V gene is TRBV14, the J gene TRBJ1-6; unclear D gene. The CDR3 spans 13 residues. Germline assignment: CDR1 SGHDN and CDR2 FVKESK. Trimming took 6 bases from V and 5 from J, leaving 8 bases between them. The CDR3 DNA sequence: TGTGCCAGCAGGGTGTTGGATAATTCACCCCTCCACTTT. Its translation: CASRVLDNSPLHF.

Only a few counts were recorded for this clonotype. The V gene is TRBV6-6, the J gene TRBJ1-1, with D perhaps matching TRBD1 (6 bases). V was clipped by 0 bases and J by 4 bases, with 12 bases between them. Germline loops: CDR1 MNHNY, CDR2 SVGAGI (reference sequence). There are 15 residues in the CDR3. CDR3: CASSYSVGGGTEAFF. DNA for the CDR3: TGTGCCAGCAGTTACTCGGTGGGGGGCGGCACTGAAGCTTTCTTT.

This clonotype came up many times. The chain carries TRBV5-1 and TRBJ1-2, with TRBD1 matching 9 bases. This CDR3 contains 13 residues. Germline values: CDR1 SGHRS, CDR2 YFSETQ. V trimming: 2 bases; J trimming: 6 bases; junction bases outside the gene matches: 2. This CDR3 is CASSFRTGDGYTF. CDR3 nucleotide sequence: TGCGCCAGCAGCTTCCGGACAGGGGATGGCTACACCTTC.

The sample holds many counts of this clonotype. CDR3 loop: CASGLLRNEQFF. CDR3 coding DNA: TGTGCTAGTGGCCTCTTAAGGAATGAGCAGTTCTTC. V usage is TRBV12-5 and J usage is TRBJ2-1; D gene ambiguous. CDR1 LGHNT and CDR2 FRNRAP come from the germline V gene. The V and J ends lost 6 bases and 7 bases respectively, with 10 bases between them. The CDR3 length is 12 residues.

Ten or more counts support this clonotype. The rearrangement links TRBV9 to TRBJ2-3; 8 bases match TRBD2. Trimming cost V 0 bases and J 4 bases; bases outside gene matches: 4. Germline V gives CDR1 SGDLS, CDR2 YYNGEE. This CDR3 is 15 amino acids long. CDR3 nucleotides: TGTGCCAGCAGCGTAGTAACGGGAGGGGCAGATACGCAGTATTTT. Translating it yields CASSVVTGGADTQYF. Supplemented by reference TRBV9 and TRBJ2-3, the full variable domain reads DSGVTQTPKHLITATGQRVTLRCSPRSGDLSVYWYQQSLDQGLQFLIQYYNGEERAKGNILERFSAQQFPDLHSELNLSSLELGDSALYFCASSVVTGGADTQYFGPGTRLTVL.

This clonotype occurred many times. The chain has TRBV7-8 and TRBJ2-1, with TRBD2 matching over 11 bases. Per the germline V gene, CDR1 is SGHVS and CDR2 is FQNEAQ. The V gene end was trimmed by 5 bases and the J gene end by 10 bases; junction bases not matched to a gene: 10. CDR3 length: 15 residues. CDR3 residues: CASSLTSGSPSEQFF. CDR3 DNA: TGTGCCAGCAGCCTTACTAGCGGGAGCCCTTCCGAGCAGTTCTTC.

This clonotype has ten or more counts. This rearrangement joins TRBV4-3 to TRBJ2-3; perhaps TRBD2 as D (6 bases). V was trimmed by 0 bases and J by 5 bases, leaving 21 bases between them. Germline V lookup: CDR1 LGHNA, CDR2 YSLEER. The CDR3 length is 18 residues. The CDR3 loop reads CASSQDGRGTGVGDTQYF. The CDR3 nucleotides read TGCGCCAGCAGCCAAGATGGTCGGGGGACGGGAGTGGGAGATACGCAGTATTTT.

This sequence joins TRBV5-4 and TRBJ2-5; D possibly uses TRBD1 or TRBD2 (5 bases each). V gave up 4 bases and J gave up 5 bases, with 15 bases separating them. The CDR3 totals 14 residues. The germline gives CDR1 SGHNT, CDR2 YYREEE (reference sequence). DNA of the CDR3: TGTGCCAGCAGCCCGGGACCAAACGGGGAGACCCAGTACTTC. Protein sequence: CASSPGPNGETQYF. Complete variable domain (other parts from reference TRBV5-4 and TRBJ2-5): ETGVTQSPTHLIKTRGQQVTLRCSSQSGHNTVSWYQQALGQGPQFIFQYYREEENGRGNFPPRFSGLQFPNYSSELNVNALELDDSALYLCASSPGPNGETQYFGPGTRLLVL.

This clonotype has a count of ten or more. J is TRBJ2-7 and V is TRBV6-5; TRBD2 agrees at 11 bases. Germline-derived CDR1 and CDR2 are MNHEY and SVGAGI. Unmatched junction bases numbered 13, after V lost 7 bases and J lost 5 bases. This CDR3 has 16 residues. The CDR3: CASTPTSGGGRDEQYF. CDR3 bases: TGTGCCAGCACCCCAACTAGCGGGGGCGGGAGGGACGAGCAGTACTTC.

This clonotype was detected many times. The rearrangement links TRBV3-1 to TRBJ2-5; TRBD2 agrees at 8 bases. The CDR3 totals 14 residues. V lost 4 bases and J lost 3; bases outside the gene matches: 4. The germline V gene encodes CDR1 LGHDT and CDR2 YNNKEL (reference sequence). The CDR3 is CASSLGLEEETQYF. CDR3 coding DNA: TGTGCCAGCAGCCTGGGACTAGAGGAAGAGACCCAGTACTTC.

This clonotype was counted once. The chain uses TRBV20-1 and TRBJ1-4, with 9 bases identical to TRBD1. Trimming took 4 bases from V and 0 from J; bases not matched to a gene: 6. CDR3 size: 16 residues. Germline V gene sequence: CDR1 DFQATT, CDR2 SNEGSKA (reference sequence). The CDR3 nucleotides are TGCAGTGCTAAACAGGGGGCGTTGGCAACTAATGAAAAACTGTTTTTT. Protein: CSAKQGALATNEKLFF.

There are many counts of this clonotype. J is TRBJ1-1 and V is TRBV20-1, with D hard to call. Germline values: CDR1 DFQATT, CDR2 SNEGSKA (reference sequence). Trimming removed 6 bases from V and 4 bases from J, with 15 bases in between. There are 13 residues in the CDR3. In DNA, the CDR3 is TGCAGTGCCATAAAGGGTGGAAGCACTGAAGCTTTCTTT. Its protein is CSAIKGGSTEAFF.

The J gene is TRBJ1-1, the V gene TRBV9, with 9 bases matching TRBD1. V gave up 3 bases and J gave up 8 bases; unmatched junction bases: 5. The CDR3 is made up of 13 amino acids. Germline CDR1 and CDR2: SGDLS and YYNGEE. CDR3 protein: CASSGGQGEEAFF. The DNA of the CDR3 is TGTGCCAGCAGCGGGGGACAGGGCGAAGAAGCTTTCTTT.

The J gene is TRBJ1-6, the V gene TRBV7-9; D gene ambiguous. This CDR3 has 14 residues. V lost 6 bases and J lost 6, with 12 bases in between. Germline CDR1 reads SEHNR; CDR2 reads FQNEAQ (reference sequence). The CDR3 nucleotides read TGTGCCAGCAGTCTCCCCGGGGTTAATTCACCCCTCCACTTT. It yields the protein CASSLPGVNSPLHF.

This clonotype was observed at least ten times. The chain joins TRBV7-6 to TRBJ2-2, with a tentative D call TRBD1 (6 bases). V gave up 2 bases and J gave up 6 bases, with 10 bases separating them. Per germline, CDR1 SGHVS and CDR2 FNYEAQ. The CDR3 has 14 residues. The CDR3 DNA reads as TGTGCCAGCAGCTTATATGGGACATCCGGGGAGCTGTTTTTT. Translating it yields CASSLYGTSGELFF. Complete variable domain (other parts from reference TRBV7-6 and TRBJ2-2): GAGVSQSPRYKVTKRGQDVALRCDPISGHVSLYWYRQALGQGPEFLTYFNYEAQQDKSGLPNDRFSAERPEGSISTLTIQRTEQRDSAMYRCASSLYGTSGELFFGEGSRLTVL.